The 20 T cell receptor beta chains below come from one sample, sequenced in a study of blood T cell repertoires in COVID-19. TCRdb's copy holds only in-frame clones and misses some; the assay was immunoSEQ multiplex PCR. The data show roughly 60,000 clones, about 82% seen once. The sequencing sample was made of peripheral blood. These receptor sequences come from a human donor in a cohort sampled during active COVID-19.

The chain joins TRBV5-1 to TRBJ2-3; 8 bases match TRBD1. This CDR3 contains 15 residues. Losses at the gene ends were 4 bases for V and 3 bases for J; bases not matched to a gene: 7. The germline V gene has CDR1 SGHRS and CDR2 YFSETQ. The CDR3 coding sequence is TGCGCCAGCAGCGCAGGACAGGGCGGGACAGATACGCAGTATTTT. Protein sequence: CASSAGQGGTDTQYF.

The gene calls are TRBV23-1 and TRBJ1-3; TRBD1 agrees at 10 bases. TRBV23-1 is an open reading frame whose function is uncertain. J was trimmed by 3 bases and V by 4 bases; bases with no gene match: 6. The CDR3 is 16 amino acids. CDR3 coding DNA: TGCGCCAGCAGTCTTTCAGACAGGGGGCTTGGAAACACCATATATTTT. The encoded protein is CASSLSDRGLGNTIYF.

The chain links TRBV19 to TRBJ2-4, with TRBD1 matching over 7 bases. The CDR3 extends over 16 amino acids. The junction had 6 bases not matched to a gene; V was cut back by 3 bases and J by 1 base. Germline CDR1 is LNHDA and CDR2 is SQIVND (reference sequence). The CDR3, as DNA: TGTGCCAGTAGTATCGTGCAGGGGGTGGCCAAAAACATTCAGTACTTC. The encoded protein is CASSIVQGVAKNIQYF.

The CDR3 here is CASSLGAPGITEAFF. The CDR3 DNA sequence: TGTGCCAGCAGCTTAGGTGCTCCGGGGATCACTGAAGCTTTCTTT. The genes are TRBV7-2 and TRBJ1-1, with D unresolved. Deletions cut 1 base from V and 4 bases from J, with 13 bases between. CDR1 is SGHTA and CDR2 is FQGNSA in the germline V gene. The CDR3 runs 15 residues.

This sequence joins TRBV5-5 and TRBJ1-6; D is perhaps TRBD1 (5 bases). CDR1 SGHKS and CDR2 YYEKEE come from the germline V gene (reference sequence). V lost 5 bases and J lost 10, with 13 bases in between. The CDR3 covers 13 residues. CDR3 coding DNA: TGTGCCAGCAGGCGGGACGTCTCATCACCCCTCCACTTT. Translated, it gives CASRRDVSSPLHF.

The V call is TRBV5-6, the J call TRBJ2-7; 12 positions agree with TRBD1. CDR3 length: 14 amino acids. Germline assignment: CDR1 SGHDT and CDR2 YYEEEE. Trimming at V came to 3 bases and at J to 6 bases, leaving 4 bases not matched to a gene. CDR3 region: CASSWGTGGIEQYF. DNA of the CDR3: TGTGCCAGCAGCTGGGGGACAGGGGGCATCGAGCAGTACTTC.

This clone appeared a single time. This chain connects TRBV3-1 (or the pseudogene TRBV3-2) to TRBJ1-2; maybe TRBD1 (5 bases). This CDR3 has 14 residues. Trimming removed 0 bases from V and 4 bases from J, with 9 bases in between. Germline V gives CDR1 LGHDT, CDR2 YNNKEL (reference sequence). CDR3 coding DNA: TGTGCCAGCAGCCAAGACGCAGGGATCTATGGCTACACCTTC. Its protein product is CASSQDAGIYGYTF.

CDR3 nucleotides: TGTGCCTGGAGACTAGCGGCCAACACCGGGGAGCTGTTTTTT. Translation: CAWRLAANTGELFF. This chain links TRBV30 with TRBJ2-2; the match to TRBD2 covers 8 bases. The CDR3 totals 14 residues. Germline values: CDR1 GTSNPN, CDR2 SVGIG (reference sequence). V shed 3 bases and J 2 bases; nucleotides not matched to a gene: 2.

The V gene is TRBV7-2, the J gene TRBJ1-2; D gene ambiguous. The CDR3 has 15 residues. V lost 1 base, J lost 3 bases, and 12 bases lay in between. The germline V gene has CDR1 SGHTA and CDR2 FQGNSA. In DNA, the CDR3 is TGTGCCAGCAGCTTAGGGGTCGGAGACGACTATGGCTACACCTTC. Translation: CASSLGVGDDYGYTF. Together with reference TRBV7-2 and TRBJ1-2, the CDR3 gives the full variable domain: GAGVSQSPSNKVTEKGKDVELRCDPISGHTALYWYRQSLGQGLEFLIYFQGNSAPDKSGLPSDRFSAERTGGSVSTLTIQRTQQEDSAVYLCASSLGVGDDYGYTFGSGTRLTVV.

The chain uses TRBV27 and TRBJ2-3; 14 positions agree with TRBD2. Germline V CDR1 and CDR2: MNHEY, SMNVEV (reference sequence). The CDR3 has 19 amino acids. Unmatched junction bases numbered 15, after V lost 5 bases and J lost 5 bases. CDR3 in DNA: TGTGCCAGCAGTACAGGGACTAGCGGGGGTATAAGGGGAGGAGATACGCAGTATTTT. Translating gives CASSTGTSGGIRGGDTQYF.

The table lists this clone with a count of one. This chain uses TRBV4-3 with TRBJ2-2; 9 bases agree with TRBD2. Germline trimming cut 0 bases from V and 6 bases from J; bases unmatched to any gene: 14. Germline CDR1 LGHNA, CDR2 YSLEER. This CDR3 region has 19 residues. The CDR3 DNA sequence: TGCGCCAGCAGCCAAGATCCTTGGAGCGGGGGGACTGGCGCCGGGGAGCTGTTTTTT. Protein sequence: CASSQDPWSGGTGAGELFF.

This rearrangement joins TRBV29-1 to TRBJ1-2; 7 nucleotides match TRBD1. The germline CDR1 and CDR2 sequences are SQVTM and ANQGSEA. This CDR3 is 13 amino acids long. V shed 7 bases and J 0 bases; nucleotides not matched to a gene: 5. The CDR3 DNA reads TGCAGCGCCCGGGGACAGTCTAACTATGGCTACACCTTC. Its translation is CSARGQSNYGYTF. The full variable domain, in which reference TRBV29-1 and TRBJ1-2 provide the parts outside the CDR3, is SAVISQKPSRDICQRGTSLTIQCQVDSQVTMMFWYRQQPGQSLTLIATANQGSEATYESGFVIDKFPISRPNLTFSTLTVSNMSPEDSSIYLCSARGQSNYGYTFGSGTRLTVV.

J is TRBJ1-1 and V is TRBV15; D is unclear. The CDR3 has 14 residues. V was clipped by 5 bases and J by 8 bases, with 18 bases between them. Germline V gene sequence: CDR1 LNHNV, CDR2 YYDKDF (reference sequence). The CDR3 loop reads CATSGPARAGEAFF. Here the CDR3 DNA reads TGTGCCACCAGCGGGCCGGCGAGGGCGGGGGAAGCTTTCTTT.

The chain recombines TRBV5-6 with TRBJ2-7; 7 bases align to TRBD1. Germline V gene data show CDR1 as SGHDT and CDR2 as YYEEEE. J gave up 2 bases and V 5 bases, and 7 bases lay outside the gene matches. This CDR3 comprises 14 residues. The CDR3, as DNA: TGTGCCAGCAGGGGCCAAGGACAGGCCTACGAGCAGTACTTC. Its protein is CASRGQGQAYEQYF.

The chain combines TRBV18 with TRBJ2-3, with D possibly being TRBD2 (5 bases). Germline-derived CDR1 and CDR2 are KGHSH and LQKENI. The CDR3 length is 14 residues. V lost 6 bases and J 8 bases, leaving 18 bases between the germline ends. The CDR3 DNA follows: TGTGCCAGCTCGCAGGACTCCAATGCCGGTACGCAGTATTTT. Translation: CASSQDSNAGTQYF.

This clone was seen more than once but under ten times. The chain uses TRBV3-1 (or the pseudogene TRBV3-2) and TRBJ2-7; D uncertain. The CDR3 has 14 amino acids. Germline V gene sequence: CDR1 LGHDT, CDR2 YNNKEL (reference sequence). Deletions cut 0 bases from V and 7 bases from J, with 13 bases between. The DNA for the CDR3 is TGTGCCAGCAGCCAAGATACGGCAGGTGAAGAGCAGTACTTC. Its protein is CASSQDTAGEEQYF.

CDR3 in DNA: TGTGCCAGCAGTCGCGACAGGGATCAGCCCCAGCATTTT. As protein: CASSRDRDQPQHF. The V call is TRBV12-3 or TRBV12-4, the J call TRBJ1-5, with 7 bases that match TRBD1. The CDR3 is made up of 13 amino acids. Trimming at V came to 5 bases and at J to 5 bases, leaving 3 bases not matched to a gene.

The chain combines TRBV6-5 with TRBJ2-4; 8 bases agree with TRBD1. Per the germline V gene, CDR1 is MNHEY and CDR2 is SVGAGI. CDR3 length: 15 amino acids. V gave up 5 bases and J gave up 6 bases; unmatched junction bases: 9. CDR3 nucleotides: TGTGCCAGCAGTCCGCGGACAGGGACGGGAAACATTCAGTACTTC. Amino acid sequence: CASSPRTGTGNIQYF.

The rearrangement uses TRBV9 and TRBJ2-7; D may be TRBD1 (6 bases). With 0 bases removed from V and 2 bases from J, the gap between germline ends came to 15 bases. From germline, CDR1 is SGDLS and CDR2 YYNGEE. CDR3 size: 16 residues. CDR3 protein: CASSVGPDPGAYEQYF. The CDR3 nucleotides read TGTGCCAGCAGCGTAGGGCCGGACCCAGGGGCCTACGAGCAGTACTTC.

The rearrangement uses TRBV11-2 and TRBJ2-7, with 7 nucleotides matching TRBD1. The V gene end was trimmed by 5 bases and the J gene end by 4 bases; junction bases not matched to a gene: 5. The CDR3 sequence is 13 residues long. Germline lookup yields CDR1 SGHAT and CDR2 FQNNGV. CDR3 amino acids: CASSRGQTYEQYF. The CDR3 nucleotides read TGTGCCAGCAGCCGGGGACAGACTTACGAGCAGTACTTC.